In its sample, the clone carrying this T cell receptor beta chain was seen many times. Its cognate antigen is unknown. This sample stems from a study of T cells in Graves' hyperthyroidism and ophthalmopathy. General study findings and limits: Model-based prediction identified ophthalmopathy a median 6.5 months prior to its onset.

The TCR beta CDR3 regions underwent amplification using RNA transcripts as the source. The HTBI set primed first-round TCR CDR3 RT-PCR. Each CDR3 protein gets one entry after TCRdb re-called the multiplex PCR reads with MiXCR. The sample has 530,000 or so distinct CDR3 sequences; roughly 46% are singletons. Graves' hyperthyroidism was deemed stable given no ophthalmopathy progression within 18 months. The source of this sequence is a woman aged 18 to 35 with Graves' hyperthyroidism. The sequenced sample consisted of peripheral blood or thyroid tissue (not recorded which).

In nucleotides, the CDR3 is TGCAGTGCAAGATCTAGCGGTGGCTCCTACGAGCAGTACTTC. Translation gives CSARSSGGSYEQYF. V usage is TRBV20-1 and J usage is TRBJ2-7; 7 bases are shared with TRBD2. The ends lost 6 bases at V and 0 bases at J; junction bases unmatched: 8. The CDR3 length is 14 residues. Germline assignment: CDR1 DFQATT and CDR2 SNEGSKA (reference sequence).